The 25 T cell receptor beta chains below come from one sample, sequenced in a study of regulatory T cells in long-lasting Graves disease. TCR beta libraries were built with iRepertoire HTBI primers and Arm-PCR of CDR3 regions. TCRdb called the multiplex PCR reads again in MiXCR, with one record for every CDR3 protein. The sample has some 460,000 distinct CDR3 sequences; around 15% are singletons. This sample's time point: newly diagnosed GD, antithyroid drugs for less than 3 months. The TCR library was made from RNA that had been extracted from PBMCs in TRIzol. These same data were also listed under a study on T cells in Graves' hyperthyroidism and ophthalmopathy.

This specimen was peripheral blood mononuclear cells (PBMCs), taken at new diagnosis, from a patient treated with antithyroid drugs. These TCRs come from a man aged 35-49 years with Graves disease.

The chain carries TRBV18 and TRBJ2-7, with TRBD1 matching over 7 bases. V dropped 3 bases and J dropped 3; count of bases not matched to a gene: 2. The CDR3 is 13 residues long. In germline, CDR1 is KGHSH, CDR2 LQKENI. The CDR3: CASSPQGVYEQYF. In DNA, the CDR3 is TGTGCCAGCTCACCGCAGGGGGTCTACGAGCAGTACTTC.

Here the CDR3 reads CASRIVAGAGANVLTF. For the CDR3, the DNA is TGTGCCAGCAGAATTGTTGCGGGGGCGGGGGCCAACGTCCTGACTTTC. The rearrangement uses TRBV28 and TRBJ2-6; maybe TRBD2 (7 bases). Germline values: CDR1 MDHEN, CDR2 SYDVKM. Between the trimmed V and J ends, which lost 6 bases and 4 bases, there was a span of 16 bases. The CDR3 spans 16 residues.

This clonotype was seen repeatedly, ten times or more. The chain uses TRBV13 and TRBJ2-7; 9 positions agree with TRBD1. The germline V gene has CDR1 PRHDT and CDR2 FYEKMQ (reference sequence). The CDR3 covers 17 residues. J was trimmed by 5 bases and V by 0 bases; bases with no gene match: 11. The CDR3 here is CASSLGLGTGLSHEQYF. The CDR3 DNA follows: TGTGCCAGCAGCTTAGGCCTGGGGACAGGGCTATCCCACGAGCAGTACTTC.

This clonotype showed up many times. This chain uses TRBV30 with TRBJ1-5; D not resolved. V gave up 1 base and J gave up 1 base, with 11 bases separating them. CDR3 length: 15 amino acids. Germline-derived CDR1 and CDR2 are GTSNPN and SVGIG (reference sequence). The CDR3 protein is CAWSEGSRSNQPQHF. CDR3 DNA sequence: TGTGCCTGGAGTGAAGGGAGTAGGAGCAATCAGCCCCAGCATTTT.

This clonotype has ten or more counts. V gene TRBV2 combines with J gene TRBJ2-7; tentative D call: TRBD1 (5 bases). The CDR3 loop spans 13 amino acids. CDR1 SNHLY and CDR2 FYNNEI come from the germline V gene. The germline V and J ends were trimmed by 2 bases and 3 bases, with 8 bases remaining between them. The DNA of the CDR3 is TGTGCCAGCAGTGAACAGGGATTCTACGAGCAGTACTTC. It translates to CASSEQGFYEQYF. Combining the CDR3 with reference TRBV2 and TRBJ2-7 gives the whole variable domain EPEVTQTPSHQVTQMGQEVILRCVPISNHLYFYWYRQILGQKVEFLVSFYNNEISEKSEIFDDQFSVERPDGSNFTLKIRSTKLEDSAMYFCASSEQGFYEQYFGPGTRLTVT.

This clonotype was seen at least ten times. The chain has TRBV30 and TRBJ2-1; maybe TRBD2 (5 bases). The germline V gene has CDR1 GTSNPN and CDR2 SVGIG (reference sequence). This CDR3 spans 14 amino acids. V lost 8 bases, J lost 4 bases, and 18 bases lay in between. CDR3 sequence reads: CAGTFLAGYNEQFF. The CDR3 coding sequence is TGTGCCGGAACCTTCCTCGCGGGTTACAATGAGCAGTTCTTC.

This clonotype was recorded many times. The chain combines TRBV5-1 with TRBJ2-3, with 9 bases fitting TRBD2. The CDR3 covers 16 residues. Unmatched junction bases numbered 6, after V lost 1 base and J lost 3 bases. Germline loops: CDR1 SGHRS, CDR2 YFSETQ. CDR3 sequence reads: CASSLTRLAGTDTQYF. CDR3 in DNA: TGCGCCAGCAGCTTGACGCGTCTAGCGGGAACAGATACGCAGTATTTT.

This clonotype has more than one count but fewer than ten. This CDR3 reads CASSFKPTGSTEAFF. The CDR3 bases are TGTGCCAGCAGTTTTAAACCGACAGGGAGCACTGAAGCTTTCTTT. The rearrangement links TRBV27 to TRBJ1-1; TRBD1 matches at 7 bases. Germline CDR1 reads MNHEY; CDR2 reads SMNVEV (reference sequence). The junction had 8 bases not matched to a gene; V was cut back by 3 bases and J by 4 bases. CDR3 length equals 15 residues.

This clonotype has a handful of counts. The chain uses TRBV12-3 or TRBV12-4 and TRBJ2-1; 16 nucleotides agree with TRBD2. This CDR3 has 19 residues. V lost 4 bases and J lost 3; bases outside the gene matches: 9. In DNA form, the CDR3 reads TGTGCCAGCAGTTCCCCCGGGACTAGCGGGAGGGCCTACTACAATGAGCAGTTCTTC. This translates into CASSSPGTSGRAYYNEQFF.

V and J are TRBV27 and TRBJ2-3, with a weak D call TRBD2 (5 bases). The CDR3 covers 12 residues. Trimming removed 8 bases from V and 8 bases from J, with 14 bases in between. The V gene's germline CDR1 is MNHEY and CDR2 SMNVEV (reference sequence). The CDR3 reads CASSSLGVTQYF. The CDR3 DNA reads TGTGCCAGCTCCTCCCTGGGAGTTACGCAGTATTTT.

This clonotype has a count of ten or more. The chain has TRBV7-3 and TRBJ2-3; 7 positions agree with TRBD2. The ends lost 5 bases at V and 0 bases at J; junction bases unmatched: 8. The CDR3 extends over 16 amino acids. Germline V gene lookup returns CDR1 SGHTA and CDR2 FQGTGA. CDR3 loop: CASSAGLLTSTDTQYF. The CDR3, as DNA: TGTGCCAGCAGCGCGGGACTATTAACTAGCACAGATACGCAGTATTTT. The variable domain in full, with the rest retrieved from reference TRBV7-3 and TRBJ2-3, is GAGVSQTPSNKVTEKGKYVELRCDPISGHTALYWYRQSLGQGPEFLIYFQGTGAADDSGLPNDRFFAVRPEGSVSTLKIQRTERGDSAVYLCASSAGLLTSTDTQYFGPGTRLTVL.

This clonotype occurred many times. The rearrangement links TRBV6-1 to TRBJ2-7; 7 bases line up with TRBD1. Per the germline V gene, CDR1 is MNHNS and CDR2 is SASEGT. The ends lost 5 bases at V and 7 bases at J; junction bases unmatched: 8. There are 13 residues in the CDR3. CDR3: CASSHGTDAEQYF. DNA for the CDR3: TGTGCCAGCAGTCACGGGACAGACGCGGAGCAGTACTTC.

The genes are TRBV7-6 and TRBJ1-2, with TRBD1 identical over 11 bases. The CDR3 covers 15 residues. After removal of 5 bases from V and 4 bases from J, the junction contained 6 bases not matched to a gene. Looked up from germline, CDR1 is SGHVS and CDR2 is FNYEAQ. The CDR3 here is CASSPGTGGIYGYTF. DNA of the CDR3: TGTGCCAGCAGCCCCGGGACAGGGGGTATCTATGGCTACACCTTC.

This clonotype occurred a few times. The V gene is TRBV20-1, the J gene TRBJ1-5; tentative D call: TRBD1 (5 bases). V lost 5 bases, J lost 4 bases, and 15 bases lay in between. Germline CDR1 DFQATT, CDR2 SNEGSKA (reference sequence). CDR3 size: 14 residues. The CDR3 bases are TGCAGTGCTCCGGGTCGGGGGGGTAATCAGCCCCAGCATTTT. Protein product: CSAPGRGGNQPQHF.

This clonotype appeared many times. J is TRBJ2-3 and V is TRBV5-5, with 13 bases lining up with TRBD2. After removal of 0 bases from V and 4 bases from J, the junction contained 5 bases not matched to a gene. Germline CDR1 and CDR2: SGHKS and YYEKEE (reference sequence). The CDR3 has 17 residues. DNA for the CDR3: TGTGCCAGCAGCTTGGGAACTAGCGGGAGGGCCTCAGATACGCAGTATTTT. This sequence encodes CASSLGTSGRASDTQYF.

Ten or more counts support this clonotype. CDR3 in DNA: TGTGCCTGGAGTGTAAGGAGTGATACGCAGTATTTT. Its protein is CAWSVRSDTQYF. V usage is TRBV30 and J usage is TRBJ2-3, with D hard to call. Looked up from germline, CDR1 is GTSNPN and CDR2 is SVGIG (reference sequence). This CDR3 is built from 12 residues. V lost 0 bases and J 6 bases, leaving 7 bases between the germline ends.

The chain is built from TRBV20-1 and TRBJ2-2, with a tentative D call TRBD1 (6 bases). Germline values: CDR1 DFQATT, CDR2 SNEGSKA (reference sequence). This CDR3 region has 15 residues. Trimming shortened V by 3 bases and J by 5 bases, and 16 bases separated the two germline ends. Written as DNA, the CDR3 is TGCAGTGCTAGGAGGGGGATGGGTCCTACCGGGGAGCTGTTTTTT. As protein: CSARRGMGPTGELFF.

This clonotype was counted a few times. The V and J genes are TRBV6-9 and TRBJ1-3, with TRBD1 as a possible D gene (5 bases). Trimming shortened V by 3 bases and J by 3 bases, and 15 bases separated the two germline ends. Looked up from germline, CDR1 is MNHGY and CDR2 is SVAAGI. This CDR3 has 16 residues. The CDR3 region has the DNA TGTGCCAGCAGTTACCGCCCCGACAGTTATGGAAACACCATATATTTT. Its translation is CASSYRPDSYGNTIYF.

This clonotype has ten or more counts. This chain connects TRBV15 to TRBJ2-1, with D perhaps TRBD2 (6 bases). CDR3 size: 15 residues. V was pared by 2 bases and J by 5 bases, with 13 bases between. CDR1 LNHNV and CDR2 YYDKDF come from the germline V gene (reference sequence). CDR3 amino acids: CATSRSGTGDNEQFF. The CDR3, as DNA: TGTGCCACCAGCAGATCCGGGACTGGGGACAATGAGCAGTTCTTC.

This clonotype was recorded many times. V and J are TRBV20-1 and TRBJ2-3, with D possibly being TRBD2 (5 bases). This CDR3 has 16 residues. V shed 2 bases and J shed 0 bases, with 15 bases lying between them. CDR1 is DFQATT, CDR2 SNEGSKA, per germline (reference sequence). Written as DNA, the CDR3 is TGCAGTGCTAGACCTGATAGGCTAGCTAGCACAGATACGCAGTATTTT. This encodes CSARPDRLASTDTQYF.

The rearrangement uses TRBV25-1 and TRBJ2-3; D perhaps matches TRBD2 (6 bases). V dropped 1 base and J dropped 1 base, with 6 bases sitting between them. The germline CDR1 and CDR2 sequences are MGHDK and SYGVNS. CDR3 length equals 14 residues. CDR3 loop: CASSEWRGTDTQYF. As DNA, the CDR3 is TGTGCCAGCAGTGAATGGAGGGGCACAGATACGCAGTATTTT.

This clonotype was seen many times. The junction does not match germline at one end; this may be a read error. The chain is built from TRBV5-1 and TRBJ1-1; unclear D gene. The CDR3 is 13 residues long. Per the germline V gene, CDR1 is SGHRS and CDR2 is YFSETQ. The CDR3 sequence: CASSVSVNTEAFF. The CDR3 DNA sequence: TGTGCCAGCAGCGTCTCAGTGAACACTGAAGCTTTCTTT.

This chain connects TRBV28 to TRBJ2-5; 7 nucleotides line up with TRBD2. This CDR3 contains 16 residues. The V gene's germline CDR1 is MDHEN and CDR2 SYDVKM. Trimming took 3 bases from V and 5 from J; bases not matched to a gene: 12. The CDR3 DNA is TGTGCCAGCAGTTTGACCAGGGCGGGAGTGGGGGAGACCCAGTACTTC. Amino acid sequence: CASSLTRAGVGETQYF.

The gene calls are TRBV29-1 and TRBJ2-7, with no clear D. The germline V and J ends were trimmed by 3 bases and 0 bases, with 9 bases remaining between them. The CDR3 is made up of 13 amino acids. CDR1 is SQVTM, CDR2 ANQGSEA, per germline. The CDR3 protein is CSVDSTDSYEQYF. Written as DNA, the CDR3 is TGCAGCGTTGATAGCACAGACTCCTACGAGCAGTACTTC.

This clonotype turned up a few times. This chain joins TRBV20-1 and TRBJ1-4, with 8 bases matching TRBD1. Germline V gene data show CDR1 as DFQATT and CDR2 as SNEGSKA (reference sequence). The CDR3 loop spans 12 amino acids. CDR3 in amino acids: CSLTGANEKLFF. The DNA for the CDR3 is TGCAGCTTGACAGGGGCTAATGAAAAACTGTTTTTT.